Presented here are 8 T cell receptor beta chains from one specimen sequenced in a study of blood T cell repertoires in COVID-19. Sequencing was performed with immunoSEQ multiplex PCR; in TCRdb, only in-frame clones are kept and a portion is missing. This table holds 220,000 or so clones, about 80% found once. The sequencing sample was made of peripheral blood. The receptors were sampled from a woman at least 80 years old with acute or convalescent COVID-19.

Of note for this clone: One end of the junction does not line up with germline, which may come from a read error. CDR3 sequence reads: CASSEALTSTF. The CDR3 region has the DNA TGTGCCAGCAGTGAAGCGCTTACTTCCACTTTC. The rearrangement links TRBV2 to TRBJ1-2; D remains ambiguous. The germline V gene encodes CDR1 SNHLY and CDR2 FYNNEI. This CDR3 has 11 amino acids.

The chain carries TRBV20-1 and TRBJ2-1; 9 nucleotides align to TRBD2. Trimming at V came to 3 bases and at J to 10 bases, leaving 7 bases not matched to a gene. The CDR3 covers 13 residues. Germline values: CDR1 DFQATT, CDR2 SNEGSKA (reference sequence). The chain's CDR3 is CSASGLAGQEQFF. CDR3 DNA sequence: TGCAGTGCTAGTGGGCTAGCGGGACAGGAGCAGTTCTTC.

There are a few counts of this clone. The chain carries TRBV30 and TRBJ1-2, with 10 bases matching TRBD1. The germline V gene encodes CDR1 GTSNPN and CDR2 SVGIG (reference sequence). The V gene end was trimmed by 0 bases and the J gene end by 7 bases; junction bases not matched to a gene: 11. The CDR3 loop spans 16 amino acids. CDR3 loop: CAWSVPSRQGAIGYTF. The CDR3 bases are TGTGCCTGGAGTGTACCCTCGAGACAGGGGGCAATTGGCTACACCTTC.

The CDR3: CASSFATPMRNTIYF. Written as DNA, the CDR3 is TGTGCCAGCAGCTTCGCGACACCTATGCGAAACACCATATATTTT. This chain uses TRBV7-7 with TRBJ1-3; unclear D gene. V was shortened by 3 bases and J by 5 bases, with 14 bases between the two germline ends. The germline V gene encodes CDR1 SSHAT and CDR2 FNYEAQ (reference sequence). CDR3 length equals 15 residues. The complete variable domain, with remaining parts taken from reference TRBV7-7 and TRBJ1-3, reads GAGVSQSPRYKVTKRGQDVTLRCDPISSHATLYWYQQALGQGPEFLTYFNYEAQPDKSGLPSDRFSAERPEGSISTLTIQRTEQRDSAMYRCASSFATPMRNTIYFGEGSWLTVV.

The gene calls are TRBV19 and TRBJ2-1, with D maybe TRBD2 (7 bases). Trimming shortened V by 5 bases and J by 4 bases, and 15 bases separated the two germline ends. The CDR3 spans 15 residues. Germline V CDR1 and CDR2: LNHDA, SQIVND (reference sequence). CDR3 protein: CASSAGGGGYNEQFF. The CDR3 coding sequence is TGTGCCAGTAGTGCAGGAGGGGGGGGTTACAATGAGCAGTTCTTC. Variable domain in full (rest from reference TRBV19 and TRBJ2-1): DGGITQSPKYLFRKEGQNVTLSCEQNLNHDAMYWYRQDPGQGLRLIYYSQIVNDFQKGDIAEGYSVSREKKESFPLTVTSAQKNPTAFYLCASSAGGGGYNEQFFGPGTRLTVL.

The genes are TRBV5-1 and TRBJ2-7, with TRBD2 matching over 8 bases. Trimming took 4 bases from V and 6 from J; bases not matched to a gene: 9. The germline V gene encodes CDR1 SGHRS and CDR2 YFSETQ. This CDR3 has 14 amino acids. As DNA, the CDR3 is TGCGCCAGCAGCCAGGCCGGCGGGGGGCCCGAGCAGTACTTC. Its protein is CASSQAGGGPEQYF.

The genes are TRBV5-1 and TRBJ2-7, with 10 bases lining up with TRBD1. The CDR3 sequence is 15 residues long. V lost 0 bases to trimming and J lost 7 bases; unmatched junction nucleotides: 7. Per germline, CDR1 SGHRS and CDR2 YFSETQ. CDR3 protein: CASSLEGTGAEEQYF. CDR3 nucleotide sequence: TGCGCCAGCAGCTTGGAGGGGACAGGGGCTGAAGAGCAGTACTTC.

The chain employs TRBV4-2 and TRBJ1-1; 9 nucleotides line up with TRBD1. CDR1 and CDR2 from the germline V gene are LGHNA and YNFKEQ. V lost 1 base and J lost 8; bases outside the gene matches: 11. This CDR3 has 16 residues. The CDR3 spells CASSQAPTTGGREAFF. CDR3 DNA: TGTGCCAGCAGCCAAGCCCCTACCACAGGGGGCAGAGAAGCTTTCTTT.